These 22 T cell receptor beta chains were all obtained from the same sample, sequenced in a study of T cell changes during pregnancy in multiple sclerosis. Clones were read by immunoSEQ multiplex PCR, and TCRdb kept only the in-frame ones, dropping some. The sample gives tens of thousands of clones, about 90% of which show up once; around 0.57% is in the top ten. Source: CD4+ T cells from peripheral blood mononuclear cells, taken before pregnancy. These receptors all stem from a female donor with multiple sclerosis, enrolled in a pregnancy study.

The chain has TRBV27 and TRBJ2-7, with 7 nucleotides matching TRBD2. V lost 5 bases to trimming and J lost 6 bases; unmatched junction nucleotides: 4. This CDR3 is built from 12 residues. Germline CDR1 is MNHEY and CDR2 is SMNVEV (reference sequence). CDR3: CASSPRGSEQYF. CDR3 nucleotide sequence: TGTGCCAGCAGTCCGCGGGGGAGCGAGCAGTACTTC.

V and J are TRBV6-5 and TRBJ1-4; no clear D gene. V was trimmed by 5 bases and J by 4 bases, leaving 11 bases between them. The CDR3 length is 14 residues. Per the germline V gene, CDR1 is MNHEY and CDR2 is SVGAGI. CDR3 loop: CASSPSGNNEKLFF. The DNA of the CDR3 is TGTGCCAGCAGTCCCTCGGGAAATAATGAAAAACTGTTTTTT.

A few counts support this clone. This rearrangement joins TRBV2 to TRBJ2-2, with TRBD2 matching 8 bases. The CDR3 spans 17 residues. V dropped 8 bases and J dropped 0; count of bases not matched to a gene: 11. Germline CDR1 and CDR2: SNHLY and FYNNEI. For the CDR3, the DNA is TGTGCCAGCGGACTTTGGCGGGGGGTCCCGAACACCGGGGAGCTGTTTTTT. Its translation is CASGLWRGVPNTGELFF.

The genes are TRBV2 and TRBJ2-5; a possible D gene is TRBD1 (5 bases). Trimming shortened V by 4 bases and J by 1 base, and 7 bases separated the two germline ends. The germline gives CDR1 SNHLY, CDR2 FYNNEI. The CDR3 spans 13 residues. For the CDR3, the DNA is TGTGCCAGCAGTGGACAGTCCCAAGAGACCCAGTACTTC. Its translation is CASSGQSQETQYF.

The chain joins TRBV30 to TRBJ1-6; TRBD1 is a possible D gene (5 bases). This CDR3 contains 14 residues. The ends were cut back, 3 bases at V and 8 bases at J, with 14 bases in the middle. Looked up from germline, CDR1 is GTSNPN and CDR2 is SVGIG (reference sequence). The CDR3 DNA is TGTGCCTGGAGCGGCAGGGTGACTTATTCACCCCTCCACTTT. Its protein product is CAWSGRVTYSPLHF.

This clone was seen once. The chain employs TRBV30 and TRBJ1-1; D is ambiguous. Trimming pared 0 bases from V and 1 base from J, leaving 9 bases between. Germline V gene lookup returns CDR1 GTSNPN and CDR2 SVGIG (reference sequence). This CDR3 comprises 14 residues. The chain's CDR3 is CAWSVGRRNTEAFF. CDR3 sequence (DNA): TGTGCCTGGAGTGTGGGCAGGCGGAACACTGAAGCTTTCTTT.

The chain is built from TRBV5-1 and TRBJ2-1; 11 nucleotides agree with TRBD2. The germline CDR1 and CDR2 sequences are SGHRS and YFSETQ. V dropped 2 bases and J dropped 3; count of bases not matched to a gene: 1. CDR3 size: 15 residues. In nucleotides, the CDR3 is TGCGCCAGCAGCTTTAGCGGGGGGGGCTACAATGAGCAGTTCTTC. It translates to CASSFSGGGYNEQFF. The whole variable domain, remainder taken from reference TRBV5-1 and TRBJ2-1, is KAGVTQTPRYLIKTRGQQVTLSCSPISGHRSVSWYQQTPGQGLQFLFEYFSETQRNKGNFPGRFSGRQFSNSRSEMNVSTLELGDSALYLCASSFSGGGYNEQFFGPGTRLTVL.

The V call is TRBV5-1, the J call TRBJ2-1; TRBD1 is a possible D gene (6 bases). With 7 bases removed from V and 1 base from J, the gap between germline ends came to 15 bases. Germline CDR1 is SGHRS and CDR2 is YFSETQ. The CDR3 contains 15 residues. The CDR3 DNA sequence: TGCGCCAGCGCAGGGGATCGGCGGTCCTACAATGAGCAGTTCTTC. Protein: CASAGDRRSYNEQFF.

The chain combines TRBV10-3 with TRBJ1-2, with D possibly being TRBD1 (5 bases). The ends were cut back, 7 bases at V and 4 bases at J, with 13 bases in the middle. The CDR3 is made up of 13 amino acids. Germline-derived CDR1 and CDR2 are ENHRY and SYGVKD. The CDR3, as DNA: TGTGCCATCACGCGGACACCTGGCTATGGCTACACCTTC. This gives the protein CAITRTPGYGYTF.

The V gene is TRBV5-6, the J gene TRBJ1-1; no clear D. Trimming removed 0 bases at V and 5 bases at J, with 14 bases between. The length of the CDR3 is 15 residues. The germline V gene encodes CDR1 SGHDT and CDR2 YYEEEE. For the CDR3, the DNA is TGTGCCAGCAGCTTGGATGGTCAGAGAGGGACTGAAGCTTTCTTT. Translation: CASSLDGQRGTEAFF.

The gene calls are TRBV4-3 and TRBJ1-2; the D gene is possibly TRBD1 (6 bases). The V end was cut by 1 base, the J end by 3 bases, with 15 bases between. This CDR3 comprises 16 residues. CDR1 LGHNA and CDR2 YSLEER come from the germline V gene. The CDR3: CASSQVGQTLYYGYTF. The DNA of the CDR3 is TGCGCCAGCAGCCAAGTCGGACAGACCCTTTACTATGGCTACACCTTC.

This rearrangement joins TRBV30 to TRBJ1-2, with D possibly TRBD1 on 5 matching bases. CDR3 size: 13 residues. V was shortened by 2 bases and J by 4 bases, with 11 bases between the two germline ends. Germline V gives CDR1 GTSNPN, CDR2 SVGIG (reference sequence). The CDR3 bases are TGTGCCTGGAGTCCCGCGGGGCCCTATGGCTACACCTTC. It yields the protein CAWSPAGPYGYTF.

As DNA, the CDR3 is TGTGCCAGCTCAGGACAGGGGGCTGACTATGGCTACACCTTC. Its protein is CASSGQGADYGYTF. The V and J genes are TRBV18 and TRBJ1-2; 11 bases map to TRBD1. CDR1 is KGHSH and CDR2 is LQKENI in the germline V gene. After removal of 5 bases from V and 3 bases from J, the junction contained 2 bases not matched to a gene. CDR3 size: 14 residues.

The chain employs TRBV28 and TRBJ1-3; TRBD1 matches 10 bases. J was trimmed by 0 bases and V by 6 bases; bases with no gene match: 5. Germline V gene data show CDR1 as MDHEN and CDR2 as SYDVKM. The CDR3 contains 16 residues. CDR3 region: CASRGGDRGSGNTIYF. The CDR3 DNA follows: TGTGCCAGCAGGGGTGGGGACAGGGGCTCTGGAAACACCATATATTTT.

This clone was detected only a few times. The chain links TRBV5-6 to TRBJ2-1; no clear D gene. Germline V gene data show CDR1 as SGHDT and CDR2 as YYEEEE. The length of the CDR3 is 14 residues. Trimming removed 2 bases at V and 4 bases at J, with 10 bases between. CDR3 sequence (DNA): TGTGCCAGCAGCTTCATACCAGTTTACAATGAGCAGTTCTTC. This codes for CASSFIPVYNEQFF. The full variable domain, completed using reference TRBV5-6 and TRBJ2-1, is DAGVTQSPTHLIKTRGQQVTLRCSPKSGHDTVSWYQQALGQGPQFIFQYYEEEERQRGNFPDRFSGHQFPNYSSELNVNALLLGDSALYLCASSFIPVYNEQFFGPGTRLTVL.

CDR3 sequence reads: CASSLSPGQAGLGRPGYTF. DNA for the CDR3: TGTGCCAGCAGTTTATCCCCCGGACAGGCCGGTCTTGGCCGGCCCGGCTACACCTTC. The chain is built from TRBV27 and TRBJ1-2, with 7 bases aligning to TRBD1. The length of the CDR3 is 19 residues. Losses at the gene ends were 0 bases for V and 8 bases for J; bases not matched to a gene: 21. Germline V lookup: CDR1 MNHEY, CDR2 SMNVEV (reference sequence).

CDR3 amino acids: CASSDRGAFF. In DNA, the CDR3 is TGTGCCAGCAGTGATAGGGGGGCTTTCTTT. This chain links TRBV6-1 with TRBJ1-1; the D gene is possibly TRBD1 (6 bases). CDR1 is MNHNS and CDR2 is SASEGT in the germline V gene. The length of the CDR3 is 10 residues. The V end was cut by 3 bases, the J end by 11 bases, with 7 bases between.

This chain uses TRBV11-3 with TRBJ2-7; possible D gene TRBD2, 6 bases. Germline V lookup: CDR1 SGHNT, CDR2 YENEEA. V gave up 1 base and J gave up 0 bases, with 7 bases separating them. The CDR3 runs 14 residues. This CDR3 is CASSLGGDSYEQYF. For the CDR3, the DNA is TGTGCCAGCAGCTTAGGCGGGGACTCCTACGAGCAGTACTTC.

The V call is TRBV11-2, the J call TRBJ2-7, with 12 bases that match TRBD1. Germline values: CDR1 SGHAT, CDR2 FQNNGV. CDR3 length: 15 amino acids. The V and J ends lost 5 bases and 4 bases, in that order; junction bases with no gene match: 6. The CDR3 loop is CASSPGTGGAYEQYF. CDR3 DNA sequence: TGTGCCAGCAGCCCCGGGACAGGGGGCGCGTACGAGCAGTACTTC. Variable domain in full (rest from reference TRBV11-2 and TRBJ2-7): EAGVAQSPRYKIIEKRQSVAFWCNPISGHATLYWYQQILGQGPKLLIQFQNNGVVDDSQLPKDRFSAERLKGVDSTLKIQPAKLEDSAVYLCASSPGTGGAYEQYFGPGTRLTVT.

J is TRBJ2-2 and V is TRBV5-1; no firm D call. Germline CDR1 SGHRS, CDR2 YFSETQ. Between the trimmed V and J ends, which lost 3 bases and 4 bases, there was a span of 10 bases. CDR3 length equals 14 residues. CDR3 DNA sequence: TGCGCCAGCAGCTGGGCTTTAACCACCGGGGAGCTGTTTTTT. It is translated as CASSWALTTGELFF.

This chain connects TRBV10-2 to TRBJ2-4; 7 bases are a match to TRBD1. The CDR3 extends over 14 amino acids. V was pared by 3 bases and J by 3 bases, with 2 bases of the junction left unmatched. The V gene's germline CDR1 is WSHSY and CDR2 SAAADI. Written as DNA, the CDR3 is TGCGCCAGCAGTGAAGGGACAGACAAAAACATTCAGTACTTC. Its protein product is CASSEGTDKNIQYF.

The sample holds a few counts of this clone. The chain is built from TRBV2 and TRBJ2-1, with TRBD1 matching 7 bases. V lost 3 bases and J lost 4; bases outside the gene matches: 3. The CDR3 sequence is 14 residues long. CDR1 SNHLY and CDR2 FYNNEI come from the germline V gene. The CDR3 nucleotides are TGTGCCAGCAGTGAGGACAGGCGGTACAATGAGCAGTTCTTC. Its translation: CASSEDRRYNEQFF.